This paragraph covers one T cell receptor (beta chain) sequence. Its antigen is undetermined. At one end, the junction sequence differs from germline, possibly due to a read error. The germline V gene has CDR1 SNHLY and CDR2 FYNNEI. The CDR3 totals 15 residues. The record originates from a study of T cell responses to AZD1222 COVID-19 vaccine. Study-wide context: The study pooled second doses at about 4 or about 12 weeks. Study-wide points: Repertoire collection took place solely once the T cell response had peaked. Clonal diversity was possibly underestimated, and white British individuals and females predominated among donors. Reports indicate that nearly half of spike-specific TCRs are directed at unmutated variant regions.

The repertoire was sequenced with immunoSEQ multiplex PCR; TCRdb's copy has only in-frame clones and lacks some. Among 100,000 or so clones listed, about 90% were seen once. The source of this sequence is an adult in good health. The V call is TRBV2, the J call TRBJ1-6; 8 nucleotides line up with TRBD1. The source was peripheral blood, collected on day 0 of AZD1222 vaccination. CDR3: CASSEVQGARSPLHF. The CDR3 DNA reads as TGTGCCAGCAGCGAAGTTCAGGGGGCGCGGTCACCCCTCCACTTT. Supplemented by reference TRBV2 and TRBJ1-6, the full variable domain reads EPEVTQTPSHQVTQMGQEVILRCVPISNHLYFYWYRQILGQKVEFLVSFYNNEISEKSEIFDDQFSVERPDGSNFTLKIRSTKLEDSAMYFCASSEVQGARSPLHFGNGTRLTVT.